The 7 T cell receptor beta chains below come from one sample, sequenced in a study of T cell responses to AZD1222 COVID-19 vaccine. This table comes from immunoSEQ multiplex PCR, and its TCRdb copy is limited to in-frame clones, with some not included. The profile covers 180,000 or so clones, with around 95% appearing a single time and approximately 0.6% taken by the ten largest. The specimen was peripheral blood, collected on day 0 of AZD1222 vaccination. These receptors originate from an adult in good health.

The genes are TRBV7-6 and TRBJ1-1; 7 positions agree with TRBD1. The V segment lost 3 bases and the J segment 3 bases; nucleotides outside the gene matches: 1. The CDR3 sequence is 13 residues long. CDR1 and CDR2 from the germline V gene are SGHVS and FNYEAQ. CDR3 nucleotide sequence: TGTGCCAGCAGCTTTCAGGGGGACACTGAAGCTTTCTTT. Protein: CASSFQGDTEAFF.

The chain couples TRBV15 to TRBJ2-7; D not resolved. Deletions cut 3 bases from V and 7 bases from J, with 19 bases between. Germline loops: CDR1 LNHNV, CDR2 YYDKDF (reference sequence). The CDR3 is 15 residues long. The CDR3 spells CATSSSPRTAWEQYF. The CDR3 DNA follows: TGTGCCACCAGCAGCAGCCCGAGGACGGCTTGGGAGCAGTACTTC.

The V and J genes are TRBV10-1 and TRBJ1-1; 8 nucleotides align to TRBD1. There are 13 residues in the CDR3. The V gene's germline CDR1 is WNHNN and CDR2 SYGVQD (reference sequence). The J segment lost 4 bases and the V segment lost 9 bases, leaving 7 bases of the junction unmatched. The CDR3 nucleotides read TGCGCCAGTAACCCAGGGGGCGGCACTGAAGCTTTCTTT. It is translated as CASNPGGGTEAFF.

J is TRBJ1-3 and V is TRBV6-5; D is perhaps TRBD1 (6 bases). With 0 bases removed from V and 7 bases from J, the gap between germline ends came to 13 bases. The germline CDR1 and CDR2 sequences are MNHEY and SVGAGI. CDR3 size: 15 residues. DNA for the CDR3: TGTGCCAGCAGTTACTCGGGGGGCCTGAGGAACACCATATATTTT. Amino acids: CASSYSGGLRNTIYF.

The chain couples TRBV4-2 to TRBJ1-5; 8 bases align to TRBD1. The CDR3 runs 15 residues. The trim removed 3 bases at V and 4 bases at J, leaving 5 bases unmatched. Germline V CDR1 and CDR2: LGHNA, YNFKEQ. The CDR3 here is CASSHGQGRNQPQHF. CDR3 bases: TGTGCCAGCAGCCACGGACAGGGACGGAATCAGCCCCAGCATTTT.

V is TRBV5-1 and J is TRBJ1-4; D unclear. Between the trimmed V and J ends, which lost 0 bases and 2 bases, there was a span of 8 bases. From germline, CDR1 is SGHRS and CDR2 YFSETQ. The CDR3 covers 15 residues. CDR3: CASSLARATNEKLFF. CDR3 DNA: TGCGCCAGCAGCTTGGCGCGGGCTACTAATGAAAAACTGTTTTTT. The whole variable domain, filled in from reference TRBV5-1 and TRBJ1-4, reads KAGVTQTPRYLIKTRGQQVTLSCSPISGHRSVSWYQQTPGQGLQFLFEYFSETQRNKGNFPGRFSGRQFSNSRSEMNVSTLELGDSALYLCASSLARATNEKLFFGSGTQLSVL.

The V and J genes are TRBV5-6 and TRBJ1-2; the D is unclear. Germline CDR1 and CDR2: SGHDT and YYEEEE. V lost 7 bases and J lost 8, with 18 bases in between. The CDR3 extends over 13 amino acids. CDR3 DNA sequence: TGTGCCAGCTCCTCCGAGTGGGCCAAAGGCTACACCTTC. Its translation is CASSSEWAKGYTF. The full variable domain, in which reference TRBV5-6 and TRBJ1-2 provide the parts outside the CDR3, is DAGVTQSPTHLIKTRGQQVTLRCSPKSGHDTVSWYQQALGQGPQFIFQYYEEEERQRGNFPDRFSGHQFPNYSSELNVNALLLGDSALYLCASSSEWAKGYTFGSGTRLTVV.